A selection of T cell receptor beta chains follows, all from one sample in a study of T cells in localized non-small cell lung cancer. Sequenced by immunoSEQ multiplex PCR; TCRdb stores in-frame clones only, minus some. Of over a thousand clones in the sample, about 40% are singletons; the top ten hold about 13%. Material: lung tumor tissue, obtained before any cancer treatment. These receptors originate from a woman aged 35 to 69 with stage I lung adenocarcinoma. Both conserved end residues are part of each CDR3. D genes are given only for firm matches. Expanded clones are given a class, and other clones once, few, many or no size at all.

size: -; D: -; V: TRBV29-1; J: TRBJ1-1; DNA: TGCAGCGTTGGCGGTGCAGAAACAAACACTGAAGCTTTCTTT; CDR3: CSVGGAETNTEAFF
size: -; D: -; V: TRBV12-5; J: TRBJ2-3; DNA: TGTGCTAGTGGCCCCGGGAACACAAGGCAGTATTTT; CDR3: CASGPGNTRQYF
size: -; D: -; V: TRBV11-3; J: TRBJ2-3; DNA: TGTGCCAGCAGCGGGACTCGAAGCGGAGATACGCAGTATTTT; CDR3: CASSGTRSGDTQYF
size: -; D: -; V: TRBV29-1; J: TRBJ1-5; DNA: TGCAGCGTTGGCCAGAACAATCAGCCCCAGCATTTT; CDR3: CSVGQNNQPQHF
size: few; D: -; V: TRBV7-5; J: TRBJ2-3; DNA: TGTGCCAGCAGCTTAACGTCCACAGCAGATACGCAGTATTTT; CDR3: CASSLTSTADTQYF
size: -; D: -; V: TRBV15; J: TRBJ1-4; DNA: TGTGCCACCAGCAGAGCAGGGGCTGGTGAAAAACTGTTTTTT; CDR3: CATSRAGAGEKLFF
size: -; D: -; V: TRBV11-3; J: TRBJ1-1; DNA: TGTGCCAGCAGCTTAGGGGCCCCCGGGGACACTGAAGCTTTCTTT; CDR3: CASSLGAPGDTEAFF
size: medium-sized; D: TRBD1; V: TRBV11-3; J: TRBJ1-2; DNA: TGTGCCAGCAGCTTGGACAGGGCGCCAAACTATGGCTACACCTTC; CDR3: CASSLDRAPNYGYTF
size: -; D: -; V: TRBV6-7; J: TRBJ2-3; DNA: TGTGCCAGCAGTTATGGAGGAGGAAGCTCCACAGATACGCAGTATTTT; CDR3: CASSYGGGSSTDTQYF
size: -; D: -; V: TRBV19; J: TRBJ2-1; DNA: TGTGCCAGTAGACGGGACTACAATGAGCAGTTCTTC; CDR3: CASRRDYNEQFF
size: -; D: -; V: TRBV19; J: TRBJ1-1; DNA: TGTGCCAGTAGTCCCATGTCAGGGAACACTGAAGCTTTCTTT; CDR3: CASSPMSGNTEAFF
size: -; D: TRBD2; V: TRBV29-1; J: TRBJ2-1; DNA: TGCAGCGTTGACGGCGGGAGCGCCTACAATGAGCAGTTCTTC; CDR3: CSVDGGSAYNEQFF
size: -; D: -; V: TRBV14; J: TRBJ2-7; DNA: TGTGCCAGCAGCCCCTGGGAAGGGTACTACGAGCAGTACTTC; CDR3: CASSPWEGYYEQYF
size: -; D: -; V: TRBV19; J: TRBJ2-1; DNA: TGTGCCAGTAGTTCCTTCAGACACAATGAGCAGTTCTTC; CDR3: CASSSFRHNEQFF
size: -; D: -; V: TRBV25-1; J: TRBJ1-3; DNA: TGTGCCAGCGGAAGGGGGGGAACGGGAAACACCATATATTTT; CDR3: CASGRGGTGNTIYF
size: -; D: TRBD2; V: TRBV2; J: TRBJ2-1; DNA: TGTGCCAGCAGGGGACTAGTATATGAGCAGTTCTTC; CDR3: CASRGLVYEQFF
size: -; D: -; V: TRBV9; J: TRBJ2-3; DNA: TGTGCCAGCAGCCCAAAAGGACAGTCCCATACGCAGTATTTT; CDR3: CASSPKGQSHTQYF
size: few; D: -; V: TRBV19; J: TRBJ2-3; DNA: TGTGCCAGTACTCCGGACTCGGGGGGCGCAGATACGCAGTATTTT; CDR3: CASTPDSGGADTQYF
size: few; D: -; V: TRBV9; J: TRBJ2-1; DNA: TGTGCCAGCAGCGTAGGAACGGGGGCCCGCTACAATGAGCAGTTCTTC; CDR3: CASSVGTGARYNEQFF
size: -; D: TRBD2; V: TRBV6-8; J: TRBJ2-3; DNA: TGTGCCAGCAGTCCTCTAGCGGAGCGGGGTACAGATACGCAGTATTTT; CDR3: CASSPLAERGTDTQYF
size: -; D: -; V: TRBV7-4; J: TRBJ1-1; DNA: TGTGCCAGCAGCTTATCCAGGGACACTGAAGCTTTCTTT; CDR3: CASSLSRDTEAFF
size: few; D: -; V: TRBV11-3; J: TRBJ2-7; DNA: TGTGCCAGCAGCCATGGGGGACAAATATACGAGCAGTACTTC; CDR3: CASSHGGQIYEQYF
size: once; D: TRBD1; V: TRBV5-1; J: TRBJ2-4; DNA: TGCGCCAGCAGCTCGGAACAGGGGGAAGGCGCCAAAAACATTCAGTACTTC; CDR3: CASSSEQGEGAKNIQYF
size: -; D: -; V: TRBV30; J: TRBJ1-2; DNA: TGTGCCTGGAGTGTGGGGGGCGGCTACACCTTC; CDR3: CAWSVGGGYTF
size: -; D: -; V: TRBV19; J: TRBJ2-3; DNA: TGTGCCAGTAGACAGGCAAGCACAGATACGCAGTATTTT; CDR3: CASRQASTDTQYF
size: few; D: TRBD2; V: TRBV9; J: TRBJ2-1; DNA: TGTGCCAGCAGTCCCACCGGGACTAGCGGCTACAATGAGCAGTTCTTC; CDR3: CASSPTGTSGYNEQFF
size: few; D: -; V: TRBV6-8; J: TRBJ1-5; DNA: TGTGCCAGCAGCGCCTTCACAGGGCGCAATCAGCCCCAGCATTTT; CDR3: CASSAFTGRNQPQHF
size: few; D: TRBD1; V: TRBV11-3; J: TRBJ2-5; DNA: TGTGCCAGCAGCTTAGGACAGGGGGCAGGAGAGACCCAGTACTTC; CDR3: CASSLGQGAGETQYF
size: few; D: -; V: TRBV18; J: TRBJ1-1; DNA: TGTGCCAGCTCGCCTCAGCACACTGAAGCTTTCTTT; CDR3: CASSPQHTEAFF
size: -; D: -; V: TRBV10-3; J: TRBJ1-3; DNA: TGTGCCATCAGTTCATGGCGATCTGGAAACACCATATATTTT; CDR3: CAISSWRSGNTIYF
size: -; D: TRBD1; V: TRBV19; J: TRBJ2-2; DNA: TGTGCCAGTAGTATCCCGGGACAGATGACCGGGGAGCTGTTTTTT; CDR3: CASSIPGQMTGELFF
size: few; D: -; V: TRBV11-3; J: TRBJ1-1; DNA: TGTGCCAGCAGCTCGCTGGGGGTAGACACTGAAGCTTTCTTT; CDR3: CASSSLGVDTEAFF
size: -; D: -; V: TRBV25-1; J: TRBJ1-2; DNA: TGTGCCAGCAGTGAATCCGGGGCGGCAGCTAACTATGGCTACACCTTC; CDR3: CASSESGAAANYGYTF
size: large; D: TRBD2; V: TRBV11-3; J: TRBJ2-7; DNA: TGTGCCAGCAGTCCGTATGGGAGGGTCCACGAGCAGTACTTC; CDR3: CASSPYGRVHEQYF
size: large; D: TRBD2; V: TRBV11-3; J: TRBJ2-2; DNA: TGTGCTAGCAGCTTGCGGGAGGGCTACACCGGGGAGCTGTTTTTT; CDR3: CASSLREGYTGELFF
size: few; D: -; V: TRBV19; J: TRBJ1-1; DNA: TGTGCCAGTACCTTCAGGGGAAACGCTGAAGCTTTCTTT; CDR3: CASTFRGNAEAFF
size: -; D: -; V: TRBV9; J: TRBJ1-2; DNA: TGTGCCAGCAGGGACGCCGGCAGGGACTATGGCTACACCTTC; CDR3: CASRDAGRDYGYTF
size: -; D: -; V: TRBV9; J: TRBJ2-3; DNA: TGTGCCAGCAGCGTAGTCCCCGGGGGGCCAACTAGCACAGATACGCAGTATTTT; CDR3: CASSVVPGGPTSTDTQYF
size: few; D: -; V: TRBV11-3; J: TRBJ1-4; DNA: TGTGCCAGCAGCCGCTCAGGGCTTTCAACTAATGAAAAACTGTTTTTT; CDR3: CASSRSGLSTNEKLFF